A single sample gave rise to the 15 T cell receptor beta chains below, sequenced in a study of T-cell reconstitution after alpha-beta-depleted transplantation in children (dated by TCRdb to the mid-2010s). The library was generated by PCR. The sequencing machine was an Illumina HiSeq 2500. To normalize quantification of the TCRbeta repertoire, the TCR libraries were built with molecular barcoding that relied on unique molecular identifiers. TCRdb reprocessed the public reads (quality trimming at Q25 with fastp, clone calling with MiXCR) and kept in-frame beta chains. Rows with one shared CDR3 protein collapse into an entry with the most common genes and DNA. The sample table contains about 420,000 distinct CDR3 sequences; only one count was recorded for approximately 10% of them. Roughly 5% of the sample goes to the ten largest clones. The sample was PBMCs from the stem cell graft donor, taken from the stem cell graft. The receptor source for this set is a human donor who donated a stem cell graft to a child with acute myeloid leukemia.

The CDR3 bases are TGTGCCACCAGGAGGGGCGAATCGTCCTACGAGCAGTACGTC. Translated: CATRRGESSYEQYV. V and J are TRBV24-1 and TRBJ2-7, with D perhaps matching TRBD1 or TRBD2 (5 bases each). Looked up from germline, CDR1 is KGHDR and CDR2 is SFDVKD. The CDR3 is 14 residues long. V lost 7 bases and J 1 base, leaving 13 bases between the germline ends.

This clonotype was counted between two and nine times. V is TRBV20-1 and J is TRBJ2-1; 9 bases are a match to TRBD2. V lost 0 bases and J lost 0; bases outside the gene matches: 6. CDR3 length: 17 amino acids. From germline, CDR1 is DFQATT and CDR2 SNEGSKA (reference sequence). The CDR3 protein is CSARDPSGVLSYNEQFF. The CDR3 DNA reads TGCAGTGCTAGAGATCCTAGCGGGGTCCTCTCCTACAATGAGCAGTTCTTC.

In this sample, this clonotype turned up a few times. The chain joins TRBV6-1 to TRBJ2-3; D is undetermined. Trimming pared 6 bases from V and 3 bases from J, leaving 13 bases between. The CDR3 has 14 residues. CDR1 MNHNS and CDR2 SASEGT come from the germline V gene. The CDR3 DNA follows: TGTGCCAGCAGGGACGTTTTATGGACAGATACGCAGTATTTT. Protein sequence: CASRDVLWTDTQYF.

V gene TRBV5-1 combines with J gene TRBJ2-7; weak D call: TRBD1 (5 bases). Germline V gene lookup returns CDR1 SGHRS and CDR2 YFSETQ. This CDR3 has 14 residues. V lost 2 bases and J 2 bases, leaving 11 bases between the germline ends. The CDR3 here is CASSFTDSPYEQYF. The CDR3 nucleotides read TGCGCCAGCAGCTTTACTGACAGTCCCTACGAGCAGTACTTC. Full variable domain (rest looked up from reference TRBV5-1 and TRBJ2-7): KAGVTQTPRYLIKTRGQQVTLSCSPISGHRSVSWYQQTPGQGLQFLFEYFSETQRNKGNFPGRFSGRQFSNSRSEMNVSTLELGDSALYLCASSFTDSPYEQYFGPGTRLTVT.

This clonotype was recorded a few times. V gene TRBV9 combines with J gene TRBJ1-4; possibly TRBD1 for D (5 bases). V lost 0 bases and J lost 8, with 17 bases in between. Germline V gene sequence: CDR1 SGDLS, CDR2 YYNGEE. The CDR3 has 16 amino acids. Written as DNA, the CDR3 is TGTGCCAGCAGCGTAGGGTCGGGACTCAAAGAGGAAAAACTGTTTTTT. It is translated as CASSVGSGLKEEKLFF. The full variable domain, completed using reference TRBV9 and TRBJ1-4, is DSGVTQTPKHLITATGQRVTLRCSPRSGDLSVYWYQQSLDQGLQFLIQYYNGEERAKGNILERFSAQQFPDLHSELNLSSLELGDSALYFCASSVGSGLKEEKLFFGSGTQLSVL.

The chain is built from TRBV10-3 and TRBJ1-4; the match to TRBD1 covers 7 bases. Per the germline V gene, CDR1 is ENHRY and CDR2 is SYGVKD. The CDR3 has 12 amino acids. V shed 10 bases, J shed 4 bases, and the junction held 3 bases outside the gene matches. This CDR3 is CATRGINEKLFF. The CDR3 nucleotides are TGTGCCACCAGGGGGATTAATGAAAAACTGTTTTTT.

This rearrangement joins TRBV12-3 or TRBV12-4 to TRBJ2-2; TRBD2 matches at 14 bases. With 6 bases clipped from V and 6 bases from J, the junction kept 6 bases outside the gene matches. The length of the CDR3 is 16 residues. In DNA, the CDR3 is TGTGCCAGCAGCAGACTAGCGGGAGGGCAATCCGGGGAGCTGTTTTTT. Translating gives CASSRLAGGQSGELFF.

This clonotype occurred many times. The chain carries TRBV29-1 and TRBJ2-7; 8 bases are a match to TRBD1. CDR1 and CDR2 from the germline V gene are SQVTM and ANQGSEA. The J segment lost 6 bases and the V segment lost 2 bases, leaving 18 bases of the junction unmatched. This CDR3 has 17 residues. The CDR3 region is CSVEIGQGFRRGSEQYF. CDR3 coding DNA: TGCAGCGTTGAAATCGGACAGGGCTTTCGCCGGGGCTCCGAGCAGTACTTC.

The chain uses TRBV7-8 and TRBJ2-2, with 9 bases lining up with TRBD1. The CDR3 has 16 amino acids. V shed 4 bases, J shed 4 bases, and the junction held 7 bases outside the gene matches. Germline assignment: CDR1 SGHVS and CDR2 FQNEAQ. The CDR3 DNA is TGTGCCAGCAGCTCACACCGGGACAGGGCCACCGGGGAGCTGTTTTTT. Translation gives CASSSHRDRATGELFF.

This clonotype occurred a few times. The rearrangement links TRBV7-2 to TRBJ2-2; D gene uncertain. V lost 4 bases and J 2 bases, leaving 11 bases between the germline ends. Germline CDR1 reads SGHTA; CDR2 reads FQGNSA. CDR3 length equals 15 residues. The CDR3 loop is CASSSFAKNTGELFF. The CDR3 region has the DNA TGTGCCAGCAGCTCATTTGCAAAAAACACCGGGGAGCTGTTTTTT.

This clonotype was counted between two and nine times. The gene calls are TRBV11-3 and TRBJ2-3; perhaps TRBD1 as D (5 bases). CDR3 size: 13 residues. Germline V gene lookup returns CDR1 SGHNT and CDR2 YENEEA. The V end was cut by 5 bases, the J end by 5 bases, with 11 bases between. The CDR3 spells CASSPRQLDTQYF. The CDR3, as DNA: TGTGCCAGCAGCCCCCGACAGCTAGATACGCAGTATTTT.

The rearrangement links TRBV29-1 to TRBJ1-6; 7 bases align to TRBD1. This CDR3 is built from 14 residues. The V and J ends lost 5 bases and 8 bases, in that order; junction bases with no gene match: 9. Germline V gene data show CDR1 as SQVTM and CDR2 as ANQGSEA. The CDR3 here is CSVSEGAGYSPLHF. The CDR3 DNA reads as TGCAGCGTTTCTGAGGGGGCTGGGTATTCACCCCTCCACTTT.

In this sample, this clonotype turned up a few times. The J gene is TRBJ2-3, the V gene TRBV20-1; 10 positions match TRBD2. With 5 bases clipped from V and 2 bases from J, the junction kept 4 bases outside the gene matches. There are 14 residues in the CDR3. The V gene's germline CDR1 is DFQATT and CDR2 SNEGSKA (reference sequence). CDR3 sequence: CSASTSGTTDTQYF. DNA of the CDR3: TGCAGTGCTTCCACTAGCGGGACCACAGATACGCAGTATTTT.

V gene TRBV12-3 or TRBV12-4 combines with J gene TRBJ2-3; D gene ambiguous. V dropped 4 bases and J dropped 9 bases, with 14 bases sitting between them. The CDR3 is 13 residues long. This chain's CDR3 is CASSWAPDGTQYF. The CDR3 nucleotides read TGTGCCAGCAGTTGGGCGCCCGATGGGACGCAGTATTTT.

The sample holds many counts of this clonotype. A junction boundary mismatches the germline segment, possibly from a read error. V gene TRBV18 combines with J gene TRBJ2-1; D may match TRBD1 or TRBD2 (5 bases each). In germline, CDR1 is KGHSH, CDR2 LQKENI. The CDR3 is made up of 14 amino acids. The DNA for the CDR3 is TGTGCCAGCTCCCCACTCCGGGGCGGGAATGAGCAGTTCTTC. Its protein is CASSPLRGGNEQFF.